Listed below are T cell receptor beta chains from one sample, sequenced in a study of identifying expanded T cells in peripheral blood. Sequenced by immunoSEQ multiplex PCR; TCRdb stores in-frame clones only, minus some. The sample has roughly 61,000 clones, more than 70% seen once; the top ten hold approximately 3.8%. The sample consisted of blood. Receptor source: a person aged 18 to 70 in good health. Each CDR3 is given with its conserved first and last residue. The order of the fields is D gene, J gene, CDR3 length, V gene, clone size, CDR3 protein, CDR3 DNA. A D gene is named only where the DNA matches it firmly. Clone size appears in some rows only: once, few, many, or a class for an expanded clone.

-	TRBJ2-3	14	TRBV5-1	-	CASSVERITDTQYF	TGCGCCAGCAGTGTTGAGAGGATCACAGATACGCAGTATTTT
TRBD2	TRBJ2-5	14	TRBV28	-	CASSLGTSWETQYF	TGTGCCAGCAGTTTGGGGACTAGCTGGGAGACCCAGTACTTC
TRBD1	TRBJ2-7	14	TRBV9	-	CASSVGTGAYEQYF	TGTGCCAGCAGCGTCGGGACAGGGGCCTACGAGCAGTACTTC
-	TRBJ2-1	16	TRBV29-1	-	CSAQRGLGRSYNEQFF	TGCAGCGCCCAGAGGGGGCTAGGGAGGTCCTACAATGAGCAGTTCTTC
TRBD1	TRBJ2-7	14	TRBV5-1	-	CASSPGTGEYEQYF	TGCGCCAGCAGCCCAGGGACAGGGGAATACGAGCAGTACTTC
-	TRBJ2-3	13	TRBV21-1	-	CASATVMQDTQYF	TGTGCCAGCGCTACAGTCATGCAAGATACGCAGTATTTT
TRBD1	TRBJ2-7	15	TRBV19	few	CASSNGRDSTYEQYF	TGTGCCAGTAGTAATGGCCGGGACAGTACCTACGAGCAGTACTTC
-	TRBJ2-2	14	TRBV7-2	once	CASSSGHFGGELFF	TGTGCCAGCAGCTCCGGACACTTCGGCGGGGAGCTGTTTTTT
TRBD1	TRBJ1-2	16	TRBV28	-	CASSLTGGAPNYGYTF	TGTGCCAGCAGTCTCACAGGGGGCGCTCCCAACTATGGCTACACCTTC
-	TRBJ2-7	12	TRBV6-5	-	CASSSRSYEQYF	TGTGCCAGCAGCAGCAGAAGTTACGAGCAGTACTTC
TRBD1	TRBJ2-1	16	TRBV9	-	CASSVVGGQGADEQFF	TGTGCCAGCAGCGTAGTTGGAGGACAGGGGGCCGATGAGCAGTTCTTC
-	TRBJ1-5	14	TRBV6-6	few	CASSADAGYQPQHF	TGTGCCAGCAGTGCCGACGCAGGGTATCAGCCCCAGCATTTT
TRBD1	TRBJ2-7	15	TRBV13	-	CASSSGTEGPREQYF	TGTGCCAGCAGCTCCGGGACAGAGGGCCCGAGAGAGCAGTACTTC
-	TRBJ2-7	13	TRBV28	-	CASSLGPFYEQYF	TGTGCCAGCAGTTTAGGACCCTTCTACGAGCAGTACTTC
TRBD2	TRBJ2-7	18	TRBV5-4	-	CASSLATSSGTSSYEQYF	TGTGCCAGCAGCTTGGCCACGTCTAGCGGGACCAGCTCCTACGAGCAGTACTTC